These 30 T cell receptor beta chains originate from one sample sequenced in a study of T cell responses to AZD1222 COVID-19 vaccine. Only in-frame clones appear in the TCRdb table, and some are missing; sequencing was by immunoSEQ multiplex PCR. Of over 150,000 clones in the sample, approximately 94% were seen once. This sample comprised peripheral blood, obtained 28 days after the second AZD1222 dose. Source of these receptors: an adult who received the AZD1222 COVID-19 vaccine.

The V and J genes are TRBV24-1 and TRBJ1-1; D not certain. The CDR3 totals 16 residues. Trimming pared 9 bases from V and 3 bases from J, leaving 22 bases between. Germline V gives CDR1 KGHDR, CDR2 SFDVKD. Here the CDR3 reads CATPNSRPGCDTEAFF. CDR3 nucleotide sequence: TGTGCCACCCCAAATTCAAGACCGGGATGTGACACTGAAGCTTTCTTT.

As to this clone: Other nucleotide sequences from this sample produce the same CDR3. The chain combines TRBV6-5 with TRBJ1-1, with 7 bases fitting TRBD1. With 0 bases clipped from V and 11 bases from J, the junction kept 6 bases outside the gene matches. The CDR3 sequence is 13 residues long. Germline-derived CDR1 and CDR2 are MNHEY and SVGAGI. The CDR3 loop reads CASSYSGGGEAFF. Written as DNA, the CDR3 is TGTGCCAGCAGTTACTCGGGAGGGGGCGAGGCTTTCTTT.

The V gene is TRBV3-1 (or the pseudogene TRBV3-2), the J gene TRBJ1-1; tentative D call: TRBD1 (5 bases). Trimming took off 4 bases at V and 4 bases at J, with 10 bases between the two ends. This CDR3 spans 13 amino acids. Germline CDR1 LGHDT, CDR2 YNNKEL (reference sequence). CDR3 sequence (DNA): TGTGCCAGCAGCCCCTCGGGGCGCACTGAAGCTTTCTTT. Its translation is CASSPSGRTEAFF.

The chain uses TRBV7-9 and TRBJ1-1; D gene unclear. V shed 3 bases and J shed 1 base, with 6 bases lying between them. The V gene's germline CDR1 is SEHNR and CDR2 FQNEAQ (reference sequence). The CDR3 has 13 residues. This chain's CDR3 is CASSFLANTEAFF. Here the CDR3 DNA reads TGTGCCAGCAGCTTTTTGGCGAACACTGAAGCTTTCTTT.

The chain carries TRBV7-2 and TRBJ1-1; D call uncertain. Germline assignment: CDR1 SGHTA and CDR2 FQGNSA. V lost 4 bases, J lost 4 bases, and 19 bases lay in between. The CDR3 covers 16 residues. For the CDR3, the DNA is TGTGCCAGCAGCTATTTATCGACACCTCACCCCACTGAAGCTTTCTTT. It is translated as CASSYLSTPHPTEAFF.

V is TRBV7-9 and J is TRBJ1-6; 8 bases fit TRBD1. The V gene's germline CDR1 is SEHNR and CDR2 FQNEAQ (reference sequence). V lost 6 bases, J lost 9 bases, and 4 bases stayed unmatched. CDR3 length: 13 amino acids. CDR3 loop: CASSQDRGSPLHF. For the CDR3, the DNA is TGTGCCAGCAGTCAAGACAGGGGTTCACCCCTCCACTTT.

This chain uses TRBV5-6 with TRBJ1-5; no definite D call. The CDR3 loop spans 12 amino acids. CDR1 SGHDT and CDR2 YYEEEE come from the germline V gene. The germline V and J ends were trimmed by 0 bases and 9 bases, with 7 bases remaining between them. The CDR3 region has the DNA TGTGCCAGCAGCTTGGCCGGTGGGCCCCAGCATTTT. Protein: CASSLAGGPQHF.

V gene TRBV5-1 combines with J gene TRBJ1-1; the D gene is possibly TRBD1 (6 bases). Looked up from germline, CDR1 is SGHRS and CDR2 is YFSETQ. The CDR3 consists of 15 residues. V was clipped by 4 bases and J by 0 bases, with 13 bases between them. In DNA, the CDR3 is TGCGCCAGCAGCCCTGACAGGTTGATGAACACTGAAGCTTTCTTT. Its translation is CASSPDRLMNTEAFF.

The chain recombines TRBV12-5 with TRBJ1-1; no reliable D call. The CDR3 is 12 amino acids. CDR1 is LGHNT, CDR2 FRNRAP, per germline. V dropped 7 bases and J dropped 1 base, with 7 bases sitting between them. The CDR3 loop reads CASANRNTEAFF. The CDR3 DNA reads TGTGCTAGTGCTAACAGGAACACTGAAGCTTTCTTT.

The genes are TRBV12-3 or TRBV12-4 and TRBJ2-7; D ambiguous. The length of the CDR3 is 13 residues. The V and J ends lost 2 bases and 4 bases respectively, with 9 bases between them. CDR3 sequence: CASSLRSAYEQYF. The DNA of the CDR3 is TGTGCCAGCAGTTTACGCTCTGCATACGAGCAGTACTTC.

CDR3 residues: CASSQMGPYNNEQFF. The CDR3 coding sequence is TGCGCCAGCAGCCAGATGGGGCCCTACAACAATGAGCAGTTCTTC. The V call is TRBV4-1, the J call TRBJ2-1, with a tentative D call TRBD1 (5 bases). In germline, CDR1 is MGHRA, CDR2 YSYEKL. This CDR3 is built from 15 residues. V was cut by 3 bases and J by 5 bases, with 14 bases left in between.

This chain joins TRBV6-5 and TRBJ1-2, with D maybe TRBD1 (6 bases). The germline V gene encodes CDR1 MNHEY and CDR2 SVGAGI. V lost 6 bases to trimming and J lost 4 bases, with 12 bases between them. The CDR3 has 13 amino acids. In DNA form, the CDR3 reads TGTGCCAGCAGCCTCGAAGGGGGCTATGGCTACACCTTC. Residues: CASSLEGGYGYTF.

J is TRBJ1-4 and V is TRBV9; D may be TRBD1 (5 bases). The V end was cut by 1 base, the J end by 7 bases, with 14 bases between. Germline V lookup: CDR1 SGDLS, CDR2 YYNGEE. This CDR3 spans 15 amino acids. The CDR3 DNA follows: TGTGCCAGCAGCGTAAAGGGGCAGTCGATTGAAAAACTGTTTTTT. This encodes CASSVKGQSIEKLFF.

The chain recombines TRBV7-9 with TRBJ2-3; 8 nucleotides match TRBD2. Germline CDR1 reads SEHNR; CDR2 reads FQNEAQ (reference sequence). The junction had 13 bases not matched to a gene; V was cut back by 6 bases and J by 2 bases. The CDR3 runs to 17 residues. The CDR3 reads CASRKPRAGAITDTQYF. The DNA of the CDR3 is TGTGCCAGCAGGAAACCCCGAGCGGGGGCGATCACAGATACGCAGTATTTT.

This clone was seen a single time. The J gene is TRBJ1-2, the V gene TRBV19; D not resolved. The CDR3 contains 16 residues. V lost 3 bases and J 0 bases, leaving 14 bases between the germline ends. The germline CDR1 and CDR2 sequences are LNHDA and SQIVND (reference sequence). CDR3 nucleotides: TGTGCCAGTAGTATCGCGGCAGGTAGAGCTAACTATGGCTACACCTTC. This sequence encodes CASSIAAGRANYGYTF.

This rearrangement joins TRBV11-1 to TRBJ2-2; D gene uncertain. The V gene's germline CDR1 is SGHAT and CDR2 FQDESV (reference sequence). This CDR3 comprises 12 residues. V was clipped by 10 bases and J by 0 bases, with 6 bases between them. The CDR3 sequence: CAIPTNTGELFF. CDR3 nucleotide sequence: TGTGCCATCCCAACGAACACCGGGGAGCTGTTTTTT.

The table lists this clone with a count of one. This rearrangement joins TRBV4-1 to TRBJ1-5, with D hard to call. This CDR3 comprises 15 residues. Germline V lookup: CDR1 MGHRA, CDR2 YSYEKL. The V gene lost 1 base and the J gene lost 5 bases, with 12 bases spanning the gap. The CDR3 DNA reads TGCGCCAGCAGCCAAGTGGAAGGGTTGTATCAGCCCCAGCATTTT. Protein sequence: CASSQVEGLYQPQHF.

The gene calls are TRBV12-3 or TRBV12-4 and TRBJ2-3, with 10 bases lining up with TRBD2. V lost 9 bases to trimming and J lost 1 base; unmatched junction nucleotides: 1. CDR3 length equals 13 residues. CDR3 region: CASGTSGTDTQYF. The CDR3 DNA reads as TGTGCCAGTGGGACTAGCGGCACAGATACGCAGTATTTT.

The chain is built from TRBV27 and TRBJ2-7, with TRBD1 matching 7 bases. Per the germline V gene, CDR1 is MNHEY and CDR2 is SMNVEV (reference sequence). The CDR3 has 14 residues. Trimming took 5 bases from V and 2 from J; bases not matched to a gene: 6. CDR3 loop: CASSRDSITYEQYF. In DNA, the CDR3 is TGTGCCAGCAGTCGGGACAGTATTACCTACGAGCAGTACTTC.

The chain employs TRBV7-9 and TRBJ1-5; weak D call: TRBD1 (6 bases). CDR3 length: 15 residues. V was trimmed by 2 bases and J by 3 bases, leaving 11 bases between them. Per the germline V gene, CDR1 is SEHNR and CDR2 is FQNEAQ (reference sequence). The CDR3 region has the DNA TGTGCCAGCAGCTTACAGGGGCGCGTCAATCAGCCCCAGCATTTT. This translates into CASSLQGRVNQPQHF.

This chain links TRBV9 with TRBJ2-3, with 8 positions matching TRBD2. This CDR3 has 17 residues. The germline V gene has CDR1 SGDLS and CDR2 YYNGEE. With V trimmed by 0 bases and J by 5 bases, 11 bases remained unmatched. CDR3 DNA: TGTGCCAGCAGCGTAGGGGCTAGCGGGTTTTCGGGAGATACGCAGTATTTT. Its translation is CASSVGASGFSGDTQYF.

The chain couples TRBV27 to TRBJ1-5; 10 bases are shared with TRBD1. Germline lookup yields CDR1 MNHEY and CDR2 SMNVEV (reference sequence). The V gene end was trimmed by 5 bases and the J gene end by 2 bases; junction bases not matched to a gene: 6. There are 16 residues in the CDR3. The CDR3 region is CASSPRTGGGNQPQHF. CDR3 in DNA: TGTGCCAGCAGTCCCAGGACAGGGGGAGGCAATCAGCCCCAGCATTTT.

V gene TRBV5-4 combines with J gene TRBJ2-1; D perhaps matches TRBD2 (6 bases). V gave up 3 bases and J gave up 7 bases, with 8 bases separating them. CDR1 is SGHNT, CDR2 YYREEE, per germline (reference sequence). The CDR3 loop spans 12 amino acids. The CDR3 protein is CASSWDWNEQFF. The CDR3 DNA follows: TGTGCCAGCAGCTGGGACTGGAATGAGCAGTTCTTC. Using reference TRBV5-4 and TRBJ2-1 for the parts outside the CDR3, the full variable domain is ETGVTQSPTHLIKTRGQQVTLRCSSQSGHNTVSWYQQALGQGPQFIFQYYREEENGRGNFPPRFSGLQFPNYSSELNVNALELDDSALYLCASSWDWNEQFFGPGTRLTVL.

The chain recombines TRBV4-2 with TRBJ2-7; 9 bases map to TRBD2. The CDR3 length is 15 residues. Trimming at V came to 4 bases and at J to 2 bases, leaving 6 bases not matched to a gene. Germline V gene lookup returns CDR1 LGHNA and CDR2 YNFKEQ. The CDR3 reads CASSPSSGITYEQYF. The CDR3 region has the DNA TGTGCCAGCAGCCCCTCTAGCGGGATCACCTACGAGCAGTACTTC.

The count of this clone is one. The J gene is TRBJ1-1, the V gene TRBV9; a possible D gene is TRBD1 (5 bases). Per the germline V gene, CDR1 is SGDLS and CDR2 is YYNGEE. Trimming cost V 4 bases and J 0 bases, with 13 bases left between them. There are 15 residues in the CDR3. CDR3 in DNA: TGTGCCAGCAGCATCGAGGGGAGATTGAACACTGAAGCTTTCTTT. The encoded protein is CASSIEGRLNTEAFF.

CDR3 residues: CASSQDLGQGAGEQYF. In DNA, the CDR3 is TGCGCCAGCAGCCAAGATCTTGGACAGGGGGCCGGGGAGCAGTACTTC. This chain connects TRBV4-3 to TRBJ2-7; 11 bases are a match to TRBD1. Germline V gene data show CDR1 as LGHNA and CDR2 as YSLEER. With V trimmed by 0 bases and J by 7 bases, 8 bases remained unmatched. The CDR3 loop spans 16 amino acids.

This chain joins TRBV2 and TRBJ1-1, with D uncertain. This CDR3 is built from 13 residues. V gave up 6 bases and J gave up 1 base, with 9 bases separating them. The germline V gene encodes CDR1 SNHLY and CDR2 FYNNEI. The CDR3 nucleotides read TGTGCCAGCAGGCGGACTTCGAACACTGAAGCTTTCTTT. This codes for CASRRTSNTEAFF.

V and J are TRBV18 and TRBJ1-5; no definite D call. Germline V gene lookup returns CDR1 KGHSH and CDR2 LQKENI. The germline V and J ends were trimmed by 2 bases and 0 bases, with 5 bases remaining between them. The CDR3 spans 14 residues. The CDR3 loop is CASSPSSSNQPQHF. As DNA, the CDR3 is TGTGCCAGCTCACCATCCAGTAGCAATCAGCCCCAGCATTTT. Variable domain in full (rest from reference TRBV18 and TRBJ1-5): NAGVMQNPRHLVRRRGQEARLRCSPMKGHSHVYWYRQLPEEGLKFMVYLQKENIIDESGMPKERFSAEFPKEGPSILRIQQVVRGDSAAYFCASSPSSSNQPQHFGDGTRLSIL.

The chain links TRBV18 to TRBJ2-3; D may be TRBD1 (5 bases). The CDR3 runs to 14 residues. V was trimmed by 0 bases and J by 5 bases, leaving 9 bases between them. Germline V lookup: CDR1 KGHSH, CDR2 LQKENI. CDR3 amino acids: CASSPPGQGDTQYF. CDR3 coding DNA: TGTGCCAGCTCACCACCGGGGCAAGGAGATACGCAGTATTTT.

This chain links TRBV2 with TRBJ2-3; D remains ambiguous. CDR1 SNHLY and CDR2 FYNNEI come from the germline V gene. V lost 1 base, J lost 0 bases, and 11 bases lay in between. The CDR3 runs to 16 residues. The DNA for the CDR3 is TGTGCCAGCAGTGAAGAGGCTACTCTAAGCACAGATACGCAGTATTTT. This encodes CASSEEATLSTDTQYF.